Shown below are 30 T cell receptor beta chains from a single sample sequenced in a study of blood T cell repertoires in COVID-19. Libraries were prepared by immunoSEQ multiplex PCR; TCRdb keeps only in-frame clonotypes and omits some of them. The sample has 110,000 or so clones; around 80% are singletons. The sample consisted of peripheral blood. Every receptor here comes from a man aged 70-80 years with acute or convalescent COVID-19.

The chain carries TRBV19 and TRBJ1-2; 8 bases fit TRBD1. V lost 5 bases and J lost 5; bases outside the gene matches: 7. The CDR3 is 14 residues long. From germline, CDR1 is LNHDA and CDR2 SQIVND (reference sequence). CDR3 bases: TGTGCCAGTAGTCGAGGACAGGGTGGATATGGCTACACCTTC. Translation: CASSRGQGGYGYTF.

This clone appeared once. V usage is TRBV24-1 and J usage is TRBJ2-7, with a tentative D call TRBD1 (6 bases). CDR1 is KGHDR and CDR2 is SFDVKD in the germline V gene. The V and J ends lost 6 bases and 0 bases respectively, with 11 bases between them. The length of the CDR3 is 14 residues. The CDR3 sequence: CATSSGTPSYEQYF. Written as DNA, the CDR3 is TGTGCCACCAGTTCCGGGACACCCTCCTACGAGCAGTACTTC.

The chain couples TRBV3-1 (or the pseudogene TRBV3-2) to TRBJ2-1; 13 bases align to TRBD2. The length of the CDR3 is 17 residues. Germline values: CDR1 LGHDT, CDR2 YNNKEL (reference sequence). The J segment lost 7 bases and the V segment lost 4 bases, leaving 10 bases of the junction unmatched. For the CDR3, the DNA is TGTGCCAGCAGCCTATGGACTAGCGGGAGCGGTAGTAATGAGCAGTTCTTC. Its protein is CASSLWTSGSGSNEQFF.

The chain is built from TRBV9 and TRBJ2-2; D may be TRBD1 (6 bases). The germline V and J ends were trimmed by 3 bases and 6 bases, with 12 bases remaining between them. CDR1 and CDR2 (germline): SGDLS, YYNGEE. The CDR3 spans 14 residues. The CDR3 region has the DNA TGTGCCAGCAGCGCAACAGGGTTGGCCGGGGAGCTGTTTTTT. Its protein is CASSATGLAGELFF. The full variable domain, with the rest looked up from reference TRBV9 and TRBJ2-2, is DSGVTQTPKHLITATGQRVTLRCSPRSGDLSVYWYQQSLDQGLQFLIQYYNGEERAKGNILERFSAQQFPDLHSELNLSSLELGDSALYFCASSATGLAGELFFGEGSRLTVL.

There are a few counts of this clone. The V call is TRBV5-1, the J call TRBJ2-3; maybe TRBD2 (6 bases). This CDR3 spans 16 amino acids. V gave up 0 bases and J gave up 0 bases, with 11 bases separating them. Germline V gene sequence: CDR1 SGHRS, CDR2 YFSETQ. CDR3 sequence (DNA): TGCGCCAGCAGCTTGGCTCCCGGGACTAGCACAGATACGCAGTATTTT. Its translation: CASSLAPGTSTDTQYF.

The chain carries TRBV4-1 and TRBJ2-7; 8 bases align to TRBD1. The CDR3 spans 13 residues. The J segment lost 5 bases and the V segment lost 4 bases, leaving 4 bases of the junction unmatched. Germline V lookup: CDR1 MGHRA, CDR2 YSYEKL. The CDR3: CASSRGQGNEQYF. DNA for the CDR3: TGCGCCAGCAGCCGAGGACAGGGAAACGAGCAGTACTTC.

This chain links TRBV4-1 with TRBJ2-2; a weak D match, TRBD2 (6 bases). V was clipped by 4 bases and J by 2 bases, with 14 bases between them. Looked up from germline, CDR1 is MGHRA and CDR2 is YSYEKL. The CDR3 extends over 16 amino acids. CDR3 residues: CASSLVPGLNTGELFF. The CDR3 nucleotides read TGCGCCAGCAGCCTAGTGCCGGGACTTAACACCGGGGAGCTGTTTTTT.

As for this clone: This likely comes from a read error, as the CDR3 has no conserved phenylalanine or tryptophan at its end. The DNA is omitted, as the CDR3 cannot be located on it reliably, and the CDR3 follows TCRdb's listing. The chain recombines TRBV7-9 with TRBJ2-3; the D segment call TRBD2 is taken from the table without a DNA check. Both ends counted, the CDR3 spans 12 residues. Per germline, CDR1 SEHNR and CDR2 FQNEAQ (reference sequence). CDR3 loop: CASSPRLAGGLC.

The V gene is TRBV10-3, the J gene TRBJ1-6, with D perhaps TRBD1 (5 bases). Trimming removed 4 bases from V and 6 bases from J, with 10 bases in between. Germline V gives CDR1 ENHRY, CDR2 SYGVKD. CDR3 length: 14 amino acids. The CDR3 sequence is CAISGSQGNSPLHF. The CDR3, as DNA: TGTGCCATCAGTGGTTCTCAGGGTAATTCACCCCTCCACTTT.

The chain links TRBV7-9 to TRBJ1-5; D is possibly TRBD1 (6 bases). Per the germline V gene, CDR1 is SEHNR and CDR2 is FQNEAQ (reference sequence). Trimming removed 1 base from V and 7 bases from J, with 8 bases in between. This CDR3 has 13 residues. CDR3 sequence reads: CASSLDRAQPQHF. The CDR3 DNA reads TGTGCCAGCAGCTTAGACAGGGCCCAGCCCCAGCATTTT.

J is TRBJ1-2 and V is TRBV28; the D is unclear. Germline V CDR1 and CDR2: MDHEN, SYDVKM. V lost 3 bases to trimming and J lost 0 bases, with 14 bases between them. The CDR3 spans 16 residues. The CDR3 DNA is TGTGCCAGCAGTTTCCTTCGGCGGCGAGCTAACTATGGCTACACCTTC. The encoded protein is CASSFLRRRANYGYTF.

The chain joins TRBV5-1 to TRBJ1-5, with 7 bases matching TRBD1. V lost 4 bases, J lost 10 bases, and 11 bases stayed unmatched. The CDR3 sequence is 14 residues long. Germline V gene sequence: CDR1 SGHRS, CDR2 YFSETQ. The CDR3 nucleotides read TGCGCCAGCAGCCAACAGGGGCCCATGGGACCCCAGCATTTT. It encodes CASSQQGPMGPQHF.

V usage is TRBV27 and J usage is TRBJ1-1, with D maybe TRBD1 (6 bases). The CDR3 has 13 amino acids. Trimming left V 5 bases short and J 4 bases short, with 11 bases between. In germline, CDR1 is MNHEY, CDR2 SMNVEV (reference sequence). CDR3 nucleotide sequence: TGTGCCAGCAGTCCACAGGGTGGCACTGAAGCTTTCTTT. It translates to CASSPQGGTEAFF.

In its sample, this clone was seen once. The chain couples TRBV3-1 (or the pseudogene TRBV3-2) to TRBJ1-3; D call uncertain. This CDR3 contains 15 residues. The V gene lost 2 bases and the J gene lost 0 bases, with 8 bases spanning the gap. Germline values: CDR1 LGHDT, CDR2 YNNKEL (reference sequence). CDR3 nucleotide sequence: TGTGCCAGCAGCCAAATGGCGGCCTCTGGAAACACCATATATTTT. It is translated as CASSQMAASGNTIYF.

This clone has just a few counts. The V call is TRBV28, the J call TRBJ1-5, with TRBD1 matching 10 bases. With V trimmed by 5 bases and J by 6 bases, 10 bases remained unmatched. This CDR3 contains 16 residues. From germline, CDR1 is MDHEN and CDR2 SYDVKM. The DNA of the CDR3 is TGTGCCAGCAGTCCGACCGGGACAGGGGATCGTCAGCCCCAGCATTTT. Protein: CASSPTGTGDRQPQHF.

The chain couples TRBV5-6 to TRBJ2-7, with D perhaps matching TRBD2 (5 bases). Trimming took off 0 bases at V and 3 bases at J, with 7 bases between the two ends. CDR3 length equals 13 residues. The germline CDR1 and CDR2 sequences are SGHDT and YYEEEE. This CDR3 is CASSLGEYYEQYF. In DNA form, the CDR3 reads TGTGCCAGCAGCTTGGGGGAGTACTACGAGCAGTACTTC.

The CDR3 DNA reads as TGCAGCGTTGAGATAAGTTTTTCGGGACTCGAAGCTTTCTTT. Encoded protein: CSVEISFSGLEAFF. The chain combines TRBV29-1 with TRBJ1-1; maybe TRBD1 (5 bases). Looked up from germline, CDR1 is SQVTM and CDR2 is ANQGSEA. The CDR3 sequence is 14 residues long. V was shortened by 3 bases and J by 8 bases, with 19 bases between the two germline ends.

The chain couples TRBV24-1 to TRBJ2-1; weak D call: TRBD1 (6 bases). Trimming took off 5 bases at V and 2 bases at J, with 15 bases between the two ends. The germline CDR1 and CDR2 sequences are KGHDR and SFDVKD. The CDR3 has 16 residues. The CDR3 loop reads CATSAVGAAAYNEQFF. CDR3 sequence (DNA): TGTGCCACCAGTGCGGTGGGGGCGGCCGCCTACAATGAGCAGTTCTTC.

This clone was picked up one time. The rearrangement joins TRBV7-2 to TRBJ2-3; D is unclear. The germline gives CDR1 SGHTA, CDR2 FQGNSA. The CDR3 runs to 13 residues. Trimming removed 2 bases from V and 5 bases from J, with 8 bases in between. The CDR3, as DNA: TGTGCCAGCAGCTTATCGTTCTTAGATACGCAGTATTTT. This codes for CASSLSFLDTQYF.

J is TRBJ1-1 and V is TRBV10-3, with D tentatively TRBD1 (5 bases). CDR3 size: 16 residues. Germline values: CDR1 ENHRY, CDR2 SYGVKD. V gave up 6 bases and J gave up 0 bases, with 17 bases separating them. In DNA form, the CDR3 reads TGTGCCATCAGGGACAATCAAGAATCTATGAACACTGAAGCTTTCTTT. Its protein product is CAIRDNQESMNTEAFF.

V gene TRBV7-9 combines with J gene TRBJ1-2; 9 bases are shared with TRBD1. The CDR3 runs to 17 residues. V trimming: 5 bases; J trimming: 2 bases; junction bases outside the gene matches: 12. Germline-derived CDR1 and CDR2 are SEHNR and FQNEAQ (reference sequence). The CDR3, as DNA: TGTGCCAGCAGCCGCCGGGGACAGGGTTTTATGAACTATGGCTACACCTTC. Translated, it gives CASSRRGQGFMNYGYTF.

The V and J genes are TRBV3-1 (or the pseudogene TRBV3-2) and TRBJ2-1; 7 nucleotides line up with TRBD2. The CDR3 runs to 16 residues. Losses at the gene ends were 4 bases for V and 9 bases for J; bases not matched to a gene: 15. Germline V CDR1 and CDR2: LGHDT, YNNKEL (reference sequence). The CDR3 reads CASSPLAAGVPSEQFF. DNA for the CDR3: TGTGCCAGCAGCCCCCTAGCTGCGGGAGTCCCCAGTGAGCAGTTCTTC.

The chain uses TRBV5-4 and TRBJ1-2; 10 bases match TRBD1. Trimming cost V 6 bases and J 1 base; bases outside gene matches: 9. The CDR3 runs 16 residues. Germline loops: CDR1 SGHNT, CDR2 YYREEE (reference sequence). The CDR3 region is CASIPNGQGGNYGYTF. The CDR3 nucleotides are TGTGCCAGCATCCCAAACGGACAGGGGGGTAACTATGGCTACACCTTC.

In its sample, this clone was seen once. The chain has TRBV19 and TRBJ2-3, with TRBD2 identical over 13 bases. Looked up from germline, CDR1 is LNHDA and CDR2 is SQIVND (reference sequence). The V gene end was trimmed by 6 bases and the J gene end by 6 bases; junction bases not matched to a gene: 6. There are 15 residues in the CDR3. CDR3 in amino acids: CASSGLAGVVDTQYF. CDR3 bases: TGTGCCAGTAGCGGACTAGCGGGAGTAGTGGATACGCAGTATTTT.

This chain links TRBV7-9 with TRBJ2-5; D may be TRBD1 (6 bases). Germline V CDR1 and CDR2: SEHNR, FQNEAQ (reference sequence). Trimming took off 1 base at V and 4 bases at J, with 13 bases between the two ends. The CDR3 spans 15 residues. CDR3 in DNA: TGTGCCAGCAGCTTAGGATCGGTGGGGGCAGAGACCCAGTACTTC. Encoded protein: CASSLGSVGAETQYF.

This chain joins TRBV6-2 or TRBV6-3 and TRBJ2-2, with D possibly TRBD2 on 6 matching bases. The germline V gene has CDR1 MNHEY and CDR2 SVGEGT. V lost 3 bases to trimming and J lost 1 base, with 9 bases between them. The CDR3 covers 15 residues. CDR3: CASSYRGWNTGELFF. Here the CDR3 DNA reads TGTGCCAGCAGTTATCGGGGGTGGAACACCGGGGAGCTGTTTTTT.

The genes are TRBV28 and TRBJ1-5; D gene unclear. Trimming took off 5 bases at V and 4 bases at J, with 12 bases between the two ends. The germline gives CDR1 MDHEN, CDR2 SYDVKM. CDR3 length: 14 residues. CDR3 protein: CASSAGLGNQPQHF. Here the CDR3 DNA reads TGTGCCAGCAGTGCCGGACTAGGAAATCAGCCCCAGCATTTT.

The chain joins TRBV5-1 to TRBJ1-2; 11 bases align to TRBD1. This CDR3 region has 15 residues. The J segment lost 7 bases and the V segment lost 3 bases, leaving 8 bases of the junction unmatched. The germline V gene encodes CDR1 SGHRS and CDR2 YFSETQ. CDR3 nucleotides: TGCGCCAGCAGCTCGACAGGACAGGGGGCGTTTGGCTACACCTTC. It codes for CASSSTGQGAFGYTF.

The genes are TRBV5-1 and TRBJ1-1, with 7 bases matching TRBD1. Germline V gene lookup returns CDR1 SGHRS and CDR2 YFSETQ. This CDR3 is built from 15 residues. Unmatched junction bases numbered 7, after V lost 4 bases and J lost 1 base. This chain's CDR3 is CASSLQGPPNTEAFF. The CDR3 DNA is TGCGCCAGCAGCCTACAGGGGCCACCGAACACTGAAGCTTTCTTT. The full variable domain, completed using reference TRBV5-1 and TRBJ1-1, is KAGVTQTPRYLIKTRGQQVTLSCSPISGHRSVSWYQQTPGQGLQFLFEYFSETQRNKGNFPGRFSGRQFSNSRSEMNVSTLELGDSALYLCASSLQGPPNTEAFFGQGTRLTVV.

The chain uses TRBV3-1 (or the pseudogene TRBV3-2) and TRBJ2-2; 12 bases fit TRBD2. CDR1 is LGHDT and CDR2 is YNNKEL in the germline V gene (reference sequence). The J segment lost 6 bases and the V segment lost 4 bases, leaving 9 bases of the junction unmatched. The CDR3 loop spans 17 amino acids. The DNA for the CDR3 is TGTGCCAGCAGCCCGGCTAGCGGGAGGGCCAACCCCGGGGAGCTGTTTTTT. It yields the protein CASSPASGRANPGELFF.